The 2 T cell receptor beta chains presented below share a single source sample, sequenced in a study of shared clonotypes between healthy human individuals. Generated by immunoSEQ multiplex PCR, the TCRdb table keeps only in-frame clones and is missing some. The sample lists 100,000 to 120,000 clones; roughly two thirds were seen once. The sample taken for sequencing was memory CD8+ T cells sorted from blood. Subset in this sample: CD45RO+ cells pooled with CCR7-negative TemRA cells. The receptors were gathered from a woman aged 30 to 39 in good health.

A note on this clone: Other DNA sequences within the sample encode an identical CDR3. V and J are TRBV5-1 and TRBJ2-1; 7 bases align to TRBD2. The CDR3 contains 15 residues. The ends lost 4 bases at V and 1 base at J; junction bases unmatched: 5. Looked up from germline, CDR1 is SGHRS and CDR2 is YFSETQ. The DNA of the CDR3 is TGCGCCAGCAGCGTTTCTAGCGGATCCTACAATGAGCAGTTCTTC. Encoded protein: CASSVSSGSYNEQFF.

This clone was found once. The chain uses TRBV5-1 and TRBJ2-3; 11 nucleotides line up with TRBD1. CDR3 length: 14 residues. CDR1 is SGHRS, CDR2 YFSETQ, per germline. Unmatched junction bases numbered 4, after V lost 3 bases and J lost 7 bases. The CDR3 loop is CASSSGTGGNTQYF. The CDR3 nucleotides are TGCGCCAGCAGCTCCGGGACAGGGGGAAATACGCAGTATTTT.